The source of this T cell receptor (beta chain) is a study of cytomegalovirus exposure and HLA in healthy donors. Study-level findings and limits: Three CMV-associated chains proved CMV antigen-specific in vitro. Researchers reported in a later analysis that a missense DCLRE1C variant was tied to TCR beta V- and J-gene trimming.

PCR employed 60 Vbeta and 13 Jbeta primers. The data were produced by immunoSEQ multiplex PCR, yet TCRdb's version contains in-frame clones alone and is incomplete. The repertoire table contains around 130,000 clones. The CDR3 covers 18 residues. CDR1 is MDHEN, CDR2 SYDVKM, per germline. V dropped 3 bases and J dropped 8 bases, with 28 bases sitting between them. A remark on this clone: Its antigen is as yet unknown.

Sequencing used PBMCs. The chain employs TRBV28 and TRBJ1-2, with D maybe TRBD1 (6 bases). The source of this sequence is a woman between 40 and 55 years old in good health and CMV-seronegative. CDR3 coding DNA: TGTGCCAGCAGTTTCCCCGGGACAAGGAGGCCCGAGGTTGGCGGCTACACCTTC. Its protein is CASSFPGTRRPEVGGYTF.